What follows are 8 T cell receptor beta chains derived from one specimen sequenced in a study of radiotherapy plus CTLA-4 blockade in lung cancer. Data came from immunoSEQ multiplex PCR; TCRdb stores just in-frame clones and leaves some out. The table has 71,000 or so clones, around 90% seen once. The material sequenced was peripheral blood, taken from a patient treated with radiotherapy plus ipilimumab. These receptors all stem from a human donor with non-small cell lung cancer who had stable disease on radiotherapy plus ipilimumab.

The rearrangement links TRBV6-6 to TRBJ2-5; 7 bases map to TRBD1. Germline lookup yields CDR1 MNHNY and CDR2 SVGAGI (reference sequence). The CDR3 length is 15 residues. Trimming at V came to 5 bases and at J to 2 bases, leaving 8 bases not matched to a gene. The CDR3 loop reads CASSQRTGAQETQYF. Written as DNA, the CDR3 is TGTGCCAGCAGTCAGCGGACAGGCGCTCAAGAGACCCAGTACTTC.

The chain joins TRBV19 to TRBJ2-2; no definite D call. V lost 8 bases to trimming and J lost 0 bases, with 7 bases between them. Germline lookup yields CDR1 LNHDA and CDR2 SQIVND (reference sequence). CDR3 length: 13 amino acids. CDR3 loop: CASLGPNTGELFF. For the CDR3, the DNA is TGTGCCAGTTTGGGCCCGAACACCGGGGAGCTGTTTTTT.

The chain uses TRBV9 and TRBJ1-1; tentative D call: TRBD1 (6 bases). The CDR3 extends over 14 amino acids. Trimming left V 3 bases short and J 0 bases short, with 9 bases between. Germline V gene lookup returns CDR1 SGDLS and CDR2 YYNGEE. CDR3 coding DNA: TGTGCCAGCAGCGCGACAGGCCTGAACACTGAAGCTTTCTTT. Encoded protein: CASSATGLNTEAFF.

The chain employs TRBV19 and TRBJ2-3; perhaps TRBD1 as D (6 bases). The CDR3 is 15 residues long. V shed 4 bases and J shed 0 bases, with 11 bases lying between them. The germline V gene encodes CDR1 LNHDA and CDR2 SQIVND (reference sequence). The CDR3 here is CASSNTGFSTDTQYF. The CDR3, as DNA: TGTGCCAGTAGTAACACAGGGTTTAGCACAGATACGCAGTATTTT.

This clone has only a few counts. Sequence at one end of the junction differs from germline and may be a read error. The chain recombines TRBV23-1 with TRBJ2-7, with 13 bases fitting TRBD2. TRBV23-1 is noted as an ORF with a role that remains uncertain. This CDR3 contains 12 residues. In nucleotides, the CDR3 is TGCGCCAGCAGTCTCCGGACTAGCGGGAGTAACTTC. It encodes CASSLRTSGSNF.

The CDR3, as DNA: TGTGCCAGCAGCATACCAGGGATGGGTGAGCAGTTCTTC. It translates to CASSIPGMGEQFF. The chain recombines TRBV7-6 with TRBJ2-1; D is perhaps TRBD1 (5 bases). V was clipped by 5 bases and J by 9 bases, with 14 bases between them. The germline V gene encodes CDR1 SGHVS and CDR2 FNYEAQ. CDR3 length: 13 amino acids.

The rearrangement links TRBV7-3 to TRBJ2-3; 7 bases match TRBD1. The DNA end is more similar to TRBJ1-5, so the J call may be wrong. Germline assignment: CDR1 SGHTA and CDR2 FQGTGA. The CDR3 loop spans 18 amino acids. Written as DNA, the CDR3 is TGTGCCAGCAGCCTTACTAGCGGAGGGGGCGGGTTCACAGATACGCAGCATTTT. Protein sequence: CASSLTSGGGGFTDTQHF.

The J gene is TRBJ2-3, the V gene TRBV30, with D maybe TRBD1 (6 bases). This CDR3 is built from 15 residues. Trimming stripped 1 base from V and 2 bases from J, with 13 bases between. Germline V gene data show CDR1 as GTSNPN and CDR2 as SVGIG (reference sequence). Here the CDR3 DNA reads TGTGCCTGGAGTGGGGGGCGGTCGGTCACAGATACGCAGTATTTT. Its translation is CAWSGGRSVTDTQYF. The whole variable domain, remainder taken from reference TRBV30 and TRBJ2-3, is SQTIHQWPATLVQPVGSPLSLECTVEGTSNPNLYWYRQAAGRGLQLLFYSVGIGQISSEVPQNLSASRPQDRQFILSSKKLLLSDSGFYLCAWSGGRSVTDTQYFGPGTRLTVL.